The source of this TCR beta chain is a study of T cell changes during pregnancy in multiple sclerosis. TCRdb's table, derived via immunoSEQ multiplex PCR, lists solely in-frame clones and lacks some. This sample has about 100,000 clones, with around 92% found just once. V lost 8 bases and J lost 4; bases outside the gene matches: 7. In germline, CDR1 is LNHDA, CDR2 SQIVND (reference sequence). This CDR3 region has 14 residues. The V and J genes are TRBV19 and TRBJ1-5, with 8 bases aligning to TRBD1. The sequence came from a female donor in good health, enrolled as a control in a pregnancy study. The sequencing here drew on peripheral blood, taken in the third trimester of pregnancy. The CDR3 sequence is CASDRDRGNQPQHF. The DNA of the CDR3 is TGTGCCAGTGACCGCGACAGGGGAAATCAGCCCCAGCATTTT.